What follows describes a single T cell receptor (beta chain). Its cognate antigen is unknown. Random hexamers were used to reverse transcribe the RNA input (roughly 0.5 to 1 ug). Amplification of TCR beta CDR3 by immunoSEQ multiplex PCR spanned 54 Vbeta and 13 Jbeta. TCRdb reprocessed the immunoSEQ multiplex PCR reads via MiXCR and lists one record per CDR3 protein. In the table there are around 150,000 distinct CDR3 sequences, around 93% of which are singletons. The sample originates from a study of CD8 T cells in Susac syndrome. Whole-study findings and limits: CD8+ clonal expansion in Susac was maximal in TEMRA cells and in active patients.

V was shortened by 5 bases and J by 0 bases, with 11 bases between the two germline ends. The CDR3 totals 15 residues. Germline CDR1 reads SGHTA; CDR2 reads FQGTGA. Sequencing was carried out using CD8+ T cells from PBMCs. The chain recombines TRBV7-3 with TRBJ2-1, with D hard to call. This TCR was recovered from a human donor with Susac syndrome. The CDR3 is CASSLDMSSYNEQFF. DNA for the CDR3: TGTGCCAGCAGCCTAGACATGAGCTCCTACAATGAGCAGTTCTTC.